The present T cell receptor beta chain was sequenced within a study of beta chain features in type 1 diabetes. The study, taken as a whole, reports: Type 1 diabetes patients had VDJ junctions that carried fewer insertions and more deletions. Shortening that was moderate but significant affected the TCRB CDR3s of Type 1 diabetes patients in all four CD4+ subsets.

This CDR3 spans 16 amino acids. Trimming removed 3 bases at V and 8 bases at J, with 20 bases between. Germline CDR1 MGHDK, CDR2 SYGVNS. Isolated RNA was reverse transcribed in full, so expressed TCRB transcripts were sequenced. Generated by immunoSEQ multiplex PCR, the TCRdb table keeps only in-frame clones and is missing some. Of nearly 700,000 clones listed, about an eighth are singletons. With regard to this clone: Antigen specificity is unknown.

The chain carries TRBV25-1 and TRBJ2-1; D is uncertain. The sequencing input was naive CD4+ T cells from blood. The clonotype comes from a man aged 18 to 30 with type 1 diabetes. In DNA form, the CDR3 reads TGTGCCAGCAGTGAGACTTACAGCCCGCCCCGGGATGAGCAGTTCTTC. It yields the protein CASSETYSPPRDEQFF.